The 21 T cell receptor beta chains below all came from one sample that was sequenced in a study of blood T cell repertoires in COVID-19. Using immunoSEQ multiplex PCR, the repertoire was profiled, and TCRdb retains in-frame clones only, with some absent. The profile shows roughly 120,000 clones, 90% to 95% of them singletons. Sequenced: peripheral blood. The receptors derive from a man aged 50 to 59 with COVID-19, enrolled during active disease.

This chain links TRBV6-5 with TRBJ2-1; weak D call: TRBD2 (5 bases). Germline assignment: CDR1 MNHEY and CDR2 SVGAGI. Trimming left V 8 bases short and J 6 bases short, with 14 bases between. This CDR3 has 13 amino acids. CDR3 sequence: CASGSLGGNEQFF. The CDR3 DNA is TGTGCCAGCGGGTCCCTCGGAGGCAATGAGCAGTTCTTC.

This clone was detected a few times. The CDR3 loop is CARSLIQGGNQPQHF. DNA for the CDR3: TGTGCCAGAAGCTTGATCCAGGGTGGCAATCAGCCCCAGCATTTT. The chain couples TRBV5-3 to TRBJ1-5; D is possibly TRBD1 (5 bases). TRBV5-3 is filed as an ORF, its function uncertain. Trimming pared 1 base from V and 2 bases from J, leaving 10 bases between. The CDR3 totals 15 residues.

The chain combines TRBV6-2 or TRBV6-3 with TRBJ2-6; 9 bases are a match to TRBD1. Losses at the gene ends were 5 bases for V and 2 bases for J; bases not matched to a gene: 10. The CDR3 is 18 residues long. Germline V gene sequence: CDR1 MNHEY, CDR2 SVGEGT. CDR3 nucleotides: TGTGCCAGCAGTGTACAGGGGGCGCAATGGGCTGGGGCCAACGTCCTGACTTTC. This codes for CASSVQGAQWAGANVLTF.

CDR3 in DNA: TGTGCCAGCAGTTTAGAGGGACAGGGTCTAGAGACCCAGTACTTC. This sequence encodes CASSLEGQGLETQYF. J is TRBJ2-5 and V is TRBV28; 9 nucleotides match TRBD1. The CDR3 contains 15 residues. Germline CDR1 and CDR2: MDHEN and SYDVKM. Trimming cost V 2 bases and J 4 bases; bases outside gene matches: 5. Drawing the rest from reference TRBV28 and TRBJ2-5, the complete variable domain is DVKVTQSSRYLVKRTGEKVFLECVQDMDHENMFWYRQDPGLGLRLIYFSYDVKMKEKGDIPEGYSVSREKKERFSLILESASTNQTSMYLCASSLEGQGLETQYFGPGTRLLVL.

The chain combines TRBV30 with TRBJ1-3; the match to TRBD1 covers 7 bases. V dropped 2 bases and J dropped 0; count of bases not matched to a gene: 1. The CDR3 has 14 amino acids. Germline-derived CDR1 and CDR2 are GTSNPN and SVGIG (reference sequence). The chain's CDR3 is CAWSRTGSGNTIYF. In nucleotides, the CDR3 is TGTGCCTGGAGTCGGACAGGCTCTGGAAACACCATATATTTT.

V and J are TRBV24-1 and TRBJ2-2; 9 bases map to TRBD2. Looked up from germline, CDR1 is KGHDR and CDR2 is SFDVKD. V shed 4 bases, J shed 1 base, and the junction held 3 bases outside the gene matches. The CDR3 length is 16 residues. The CDR3 protein is CATSEGGRVNTGELFF. CDR3 DNA: TGTGCCACCAGTGAAGGCGGGAGGGTGAACACCGGGGAGCTGTTTTTT.

The gene calls are TRBV19 and TRBJ2-1; D perhaps matches TRBD1 (6 bases). This CDR3 is 15 amino acids long. Trimming removed 6 bases at V and 2 bases at J, with 14 bases between. Germline CDR1 reads LNHDA; CDR2 reads SQIVND (reference sequence). The CDR3 nucleotides are TGTGCCAGTAGCCTCAGGGGCTTTCCCTACAATGAGCAGTTCTTC. Protein sequence: CASSLRGFPYNEQFF. Combining the CDR3 with reference TRBV19 and TRBJ2-1 gives the whole variable domain DGGITQSPKYLFRKEGQNVTLSCEQNLNHDAMYWYRQDPGQGLRLIYYSQIVNDFQKGDIAEGYSVSREKKESFPLTVTSAQKNPTAFYLCASSLRGFPYNEQFFGPGTRLTVL.

The chain has TRBV5-5 and TRBJ1-1, with 9 bases matching TRBD1. CDR1 SGHKS and CDR2 YYEKEE come from the germline V gene (reference sequence). The CDR3 has 16 residues. J gave up 6 bases and V 4 bases, and 13 bases lay outside the gene matches. Here the CDR3 reads CASSPLPGQGLPEAFF. The DNA of the CDR3 is TGTGCCAGCAGCCCACTACCGGGACAGGGACTCCCTGAAGCTTTCTTT.

The rearrangement uses TRBV10-3 and TRBJ2-2; the D gene is possibly TRBD2 (6 bases). The germline V and J ends were trimmed by 7 bases and 4 bases, with 13 bases remaining between them. The germline V gene has CDR1 ENHRY and CDR2 SYGVKD. This CDR3 has 14 amino acids. The CDR3 bases are TGTGCCATCAAGGAGGGCGAAACCACCGGGGAGCTGTTTTTT. Translating it yields CAIKEGETTGELFF.

The chain couples TRBV4-3 to TRBJ1-4; 10 bases are shared with TRBD1. Germline V gene sequence: CDR1 LGHNA, CDR2 YSLEER. V gave up 0 bases and J gave up 3 bases; unmatched junction bases: 7. There are 18 residues in the CDR3. In DNA, the CDR3 is TGCGCCAGCAGCCAAGACTCGACAGGGGGCCCATCTAATGAAAAACTGTTTTTT. It yields the protein CASSQDSTGGPSNEKLFF.

The chain joins TRBV9 to TRBJ1-3; tentative D call: TRBD1 (6 bases). Trimming stripped 0 bases from V and 0 bases from J, with 13 bases between. Germline CDR1 reads SGDLS; CDR2 reads YYNGEE. This CDR3 is 17 amino acids long. As DNA, the CDR3 is TGTGCCAGCAGCGTAGGTGGGACACCCAGCTCTGGAAACACCATATATTTT. Its translation is CASSVGGTPSSGNTIYF.

V usage is TRBV3-1 (or the pseudogene TRBV3-2) and J usage is TRBJ2-1, with 8 bases lining up with TRBD2. Germline CDR1 is LGHDT and CDR2 is YNNKEL (reference sequence). V lost 1 base to trimming and J lost 7 bases; unmatched junction nucleotides: 6. The CDR3 has 15 amino acids. CDR3 DNA: TGTGCCAGCAGCCAAGGGAGCGGGAGTCGAAATGAGCAGTTCTTC. Its translation is CASSQGSGSRNEQFF.

This clone was recorded a few times. This chain connects TRBV19 to TRBJ2-3; D uncertain. V gave up 1 base and J gave up 3 bases, with 8 bases separating them. Germline CDR1 reads LNHDA; CDR2 reads SQIVND (reference sequence). This CDR3 is 14 amino acids long. The CDR3 nucleotides are TGTGCCAGTAGTATAGGGCCAGGAACAGATACGCAGTATTTT. This translates into CASSIGPGTDTQYF.

V gene TRBV6-2 or TRBV6-3 combines with J gene TRBJ2-5, with D perhaps TRBD1 (6 bases). CDR1 is MNHEY, CDR2 SVGEGT, per germline. Trimming shortened V by 4 bases and J by 4 bases, and 13 bases separated the two germline ends. The CDR3 totals 14 residues. The DNA for the CDR3 is TGTGCCAGCAGTTCAGGATCGACAGGAGAGACCCAGTACTTC. It codes for CASSSGSTGETQYF.

J is TRBJ2-3 and V is TRBV6-2 or TRBV6-3, with 11 bases lining up with TRBD2. Losses at the gene ends were 6 bases for V and 3 bases for J; bases not matched to a gene: 8. CDR1 MNHEY and CDR2 SVGEGT come from the germline V gene. The CDR3 is 16 residues long. The CDR3 coding sequence is TGTGCCAGCAGCCTAACTAGCGGGAGTGGGACAGATACGCAGTATTTT. Translated: CASSLTSGSGTDTQYF.

This clone came up once. This chain uses TRBV9 with TRBJ2-1; 9 bases are a match to TRBD2. The CDR3 runs 17 residues. Losses at the gene ends were 0 bases for V and 5 bases for J; bases not matched to a gene: 9. Per the germline V gene, CDR1 is SGDLS and CDR2 is YYNGEE. In nucleotides, the CDR3 is TGTGCCAGCAGCGTAGGTCTAGCGGGAACCAGCGACAATGAGCAGTTCTTC. Amino acid sequence: CASSVGLAGTSDNEQFF.

A word on this clone: Other DNA variants within this sample encode the same CDR3. The gene calls are TRBV28 and TRBJ1-2; possible D gene TRBD1, 6 bases. The CDR3 spans 13 residues. Deletions cut 3 bases from V and 2 bases from J, with 7 bases between. Per germline, CDR1 MDHEN and CDR2 SYDVKM. The CDR3 DNA reads TGTGCCAGCAGTTTTCAGGGGAACTATGGCTACACCTTC. Amino acid sequence: CASSFQGNYGYTF.

The sample holds one count of this clone. V usage is TRBV18 and J usage is TRBJ2-1, with TRBD2 as a possible D gene (5 bases). The CDR3 has 15 residues. Deletions cut 3 bases from V and 4 bases from J, with 13 bases between. Germline V gene lookup returns CDR1 KGHSH and CDR2 LQKENI. The CDR3: CASSPPGLRYNEQFF. In DNA, the CDR3 is TGTGCCAGCTCACCTCCGGGATTGCGTTACAATGAGCAGTTCTTC.

In this sample, this clone turned up once. The V gene is TRBV5-1, the J gene TRBJ2-1, with D perhaps matching TRBD2 (6 bases). The CDR3 contains 14 residues. Germline CDR1 SGHRS, CDR2 YFSETQ. V was shortened by 7 bases and J by 0 bases, with 11 bases between the two germline ends. CDR3 DNA: TGCGCCAGCGCCGGGGGTTACTCCTACAATGAGCAGTTCTTC. Translation gives CASAGGYSYNEQFF.

V and J are TRBV7-3 and TRBJ2-3, with 8 positions matching TRBD2. Germline V gene data show CDR1 as SGHTA and CDR2 as FQGTGA. There are 15 residues in the CDR3. V was clipped by 2 bases and J by 5 bases; unmatched bases: 6. The CDR3 is CASSLSGGPQDTQYF. The CDR3 DNA follows: TGTGCCAGCAGCTTATCGGGAGGGCCTCAAGATACGCAGTATTTT.

J is TRBJ2-3 and V is TRBV10-3, with TRBD2 identical over 8 bases. This CDR3 is built from 15 residues. CDR1 is ENHRY and CDR2 is SYGVKD in the germline V gene. V shed 1 base, J shed 1 base, and the junction held 1 base outside the gene matches. CDR3 residues: CAISEFSGGTDTQYF. The CDR3 nucleotides are TGTGCCATCAGTGAGTTTAGCGGGGGCACAGATACGCAGTATTTT.